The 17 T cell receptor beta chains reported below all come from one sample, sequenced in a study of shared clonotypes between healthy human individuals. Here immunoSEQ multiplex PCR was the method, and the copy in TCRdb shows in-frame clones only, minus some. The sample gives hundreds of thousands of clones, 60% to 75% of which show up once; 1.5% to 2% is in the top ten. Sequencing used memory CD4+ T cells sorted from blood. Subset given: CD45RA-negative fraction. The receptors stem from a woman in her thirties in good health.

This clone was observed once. In DNA form, the CDR3 reads TGTGCCAGCAGTGAACTTCCCCCGGGGGGGAATACCTATGGCTACACCTTC. It encodes CASSELPPGGNTYGYTF. The V call is TRBV6-1, the J call TRBJ1-2; weak D call: TRBD1 (5 bases). Trimming took off 2 bases at V and 4 bases at J, with 20 bases between the two ends. The germline V gene encodes CDR1 MNHNS and CDR2 SASEGT. There are 17 residues in the CDR3.

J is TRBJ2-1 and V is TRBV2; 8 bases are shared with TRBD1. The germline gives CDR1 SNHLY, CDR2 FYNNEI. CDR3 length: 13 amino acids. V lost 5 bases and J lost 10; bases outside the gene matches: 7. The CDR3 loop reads CASSLDRASEQFF. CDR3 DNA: TGTGCCAGCAGTTTGGACAGGGCCAGCGAGCAGTTCTTC. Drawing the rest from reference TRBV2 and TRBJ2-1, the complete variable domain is EPEVTQTPSHQVTQMGQEVILRCVPISNHLYFYWYRQILGQKVEFLVSFYNNEISEKSEIFDDQFSVERPDGSNFTLKIRSTKLEDSAMYFCASSLDRASEQFFGPGTRLTVL.

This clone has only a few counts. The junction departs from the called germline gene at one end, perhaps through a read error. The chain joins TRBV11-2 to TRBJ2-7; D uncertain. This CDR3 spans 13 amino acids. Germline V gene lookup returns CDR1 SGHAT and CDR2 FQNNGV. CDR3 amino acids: CASSLEPSGEQYF. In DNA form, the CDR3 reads TGTGCCAGCAGCCTAGAGCCCTCTGGGGAGCAGTACTTC.

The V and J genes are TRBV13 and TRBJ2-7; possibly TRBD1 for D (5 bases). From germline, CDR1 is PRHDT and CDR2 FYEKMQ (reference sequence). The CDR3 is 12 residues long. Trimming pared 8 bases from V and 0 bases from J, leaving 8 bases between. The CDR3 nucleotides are TGTGCCAGCGGGGCCCGCTCCTACGAGCAGTACTTC. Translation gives CASGARSYEQYF.

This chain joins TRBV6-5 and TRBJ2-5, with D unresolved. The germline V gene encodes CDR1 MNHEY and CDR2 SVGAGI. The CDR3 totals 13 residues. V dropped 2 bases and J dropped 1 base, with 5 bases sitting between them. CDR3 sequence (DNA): TGTGCCAGCAGTTACAACACCCAAGAGACCCAGTACTTC. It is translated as CASSYNTQETQYF.

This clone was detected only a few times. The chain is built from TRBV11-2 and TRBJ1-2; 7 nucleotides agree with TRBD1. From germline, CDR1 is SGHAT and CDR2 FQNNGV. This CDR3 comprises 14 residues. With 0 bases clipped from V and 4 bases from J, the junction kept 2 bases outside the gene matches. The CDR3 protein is CASSLEDRVYGYTF. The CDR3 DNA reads TGTGCCAGCAGCTTAGAAGACAGGGTCTATGGCTACACCTTC.

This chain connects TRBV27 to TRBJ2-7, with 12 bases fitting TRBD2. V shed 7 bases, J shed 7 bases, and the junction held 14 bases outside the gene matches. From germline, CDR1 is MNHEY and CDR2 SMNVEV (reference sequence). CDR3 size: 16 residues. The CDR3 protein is CASTRLAGVPGVEQYF. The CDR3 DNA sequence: TGTGCCAGCACCCGACTAGCGGGAGTGCCTGGGGTGGAGCAGTACTTC.

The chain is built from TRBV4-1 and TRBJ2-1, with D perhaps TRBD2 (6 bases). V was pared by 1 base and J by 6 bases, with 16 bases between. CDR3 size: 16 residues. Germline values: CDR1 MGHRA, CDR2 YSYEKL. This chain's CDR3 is CASSQAQRALPNEQFF. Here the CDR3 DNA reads TGCGCCAGCAGCCAAGCCCAGCGGGCACTGCCCAATGAGCAGTTCTTC.

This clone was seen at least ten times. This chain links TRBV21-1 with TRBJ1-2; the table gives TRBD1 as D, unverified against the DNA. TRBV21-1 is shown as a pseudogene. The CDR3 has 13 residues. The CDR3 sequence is CASSDRGHVGYTF. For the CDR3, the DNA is TGTGCCAGCAGTGACCGGGGACATGTCGGCTACACCTTC.

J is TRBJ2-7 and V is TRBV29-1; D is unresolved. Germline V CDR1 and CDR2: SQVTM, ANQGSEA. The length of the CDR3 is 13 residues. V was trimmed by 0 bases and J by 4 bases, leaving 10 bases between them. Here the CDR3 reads CSVEDGRKYEQYF. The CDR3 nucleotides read TGCAGCGTTGAAGATGGACGAAAGTACGAGCAGTACTTC.

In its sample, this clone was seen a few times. CDR3 nucleotides: TGTGCCAGCAGCTTAGCCCAGTCTGGGGCCAACGTCCTGACTTTC. Translation: CASSLAQSGANVLTF. The chain employs TRBV11-1 and TRBJ2-6, with D uncertain. The CDR3 has 15 residues. The V gene's germline CDR1 is SGHAT and CDR2 FQDESV (reference sequence). Trimming removed 0 bases at V and 1 base at J, with 4 bases between.

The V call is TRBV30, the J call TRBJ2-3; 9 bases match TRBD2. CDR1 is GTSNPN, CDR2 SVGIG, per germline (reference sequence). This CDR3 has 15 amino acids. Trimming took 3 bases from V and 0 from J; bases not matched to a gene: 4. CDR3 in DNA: TGTGCCTGGAGGAGCGGGAGGACTAGCACAGATACGCAGTATTTT. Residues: CAWRSGRTSTDTQYF.

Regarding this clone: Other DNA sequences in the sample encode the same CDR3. CDR3 sequence: CASSPPGGLDEQYF. In DNA form, the CDR3 reads TGTGCCAGCTCACCACCCGGGGGACTTGACGAGCAGTACTTC. V is TRBV18 and J is TRBJ2-7, with D possibly matching TRBD2 (6 bases). The CDR3 spans 14 residues. The V end was cut by 0 bases, the J end by 5 bases, with 11 bases between. The germline V gene has CDR1 KGHSH and CDR2 LQKENI.

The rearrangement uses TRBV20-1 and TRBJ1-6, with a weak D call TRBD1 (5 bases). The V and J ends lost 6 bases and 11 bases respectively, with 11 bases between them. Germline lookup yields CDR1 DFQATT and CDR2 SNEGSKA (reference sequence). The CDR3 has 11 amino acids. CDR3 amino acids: CSAEGSPPLHF. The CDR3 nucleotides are TGCAGTGCGGAGGGGTCCCCACCCCTCCACTTT.

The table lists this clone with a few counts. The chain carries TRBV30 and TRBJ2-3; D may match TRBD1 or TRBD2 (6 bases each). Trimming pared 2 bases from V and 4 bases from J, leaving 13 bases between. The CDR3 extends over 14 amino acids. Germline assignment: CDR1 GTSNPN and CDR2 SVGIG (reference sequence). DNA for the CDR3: TGTGCCTGGAGTTGGGGGGCTTCTTCAGATACGCAGTATTTT. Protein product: CAWSWGASSDTQYF.

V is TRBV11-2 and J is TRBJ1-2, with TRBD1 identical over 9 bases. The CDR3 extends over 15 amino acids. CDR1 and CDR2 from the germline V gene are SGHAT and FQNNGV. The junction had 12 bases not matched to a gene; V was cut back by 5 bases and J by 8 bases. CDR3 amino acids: CASSPQIQGARGYTF. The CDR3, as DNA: TGTGCCAGCAGCCCTCAGATACAGGGGGCGCGCGGCTACACCTTC.

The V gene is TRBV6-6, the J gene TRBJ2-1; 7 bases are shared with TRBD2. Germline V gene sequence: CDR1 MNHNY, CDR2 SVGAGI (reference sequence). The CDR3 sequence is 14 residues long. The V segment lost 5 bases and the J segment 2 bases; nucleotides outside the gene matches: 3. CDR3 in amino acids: CASSNLAAYNEQFF. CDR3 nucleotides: TGTGCCAGCAGTAATCTAGCGGCCTACAATGAGCAGTTCTTC.